Following are 14 T cell receptor beta chains from one sample sequenced in a study of blood T cell repertoires in COVID-19. Method: immunoSEQ multiplex PCR; TCRdb's copy keeps in-frame clones and lacks some. The sample shows just under 150,000 clones, more than 75% of them seen only once. Sequencing was performed on peripheral blood. Receptors originate from a human donor with acute or convalescent COVID-19. The donor label of this sample is uncertain.

The chain uses TRBV3-1 (or the pseudogene TRBV3-2) and TRBJ1-2; the match to TRBD1 covers 7 bases. This CDR3 has 12 amino acids. The V gene end was trimmed by 4 bases and the J gene end by 8 bases; junction bases not matched to a gene: 4. Germline CDR1 is LGHDT and CDR2 is YNNKEL (reference sequence). The CDR3 protein is CASSLRQGGYTF. The CDR3 nucleotides are TGTGCCAGCAGCCTTCGACAGGGCGGCTACACCTTC.

This clone was detected a few times. V and J are TRBV5-6 and TRBJ1-2; the D is unclear. The CDR3 covers 13 residues. Germline CDR1 and CDR2: SGHDT and YYEEEE. V lost 4 bases and J lost 4, with 11 bases in between. CDR3 nucleotide sequence: TGTGCCAGCAGCCGGTCCGGTGGCTATGGCTACACCTTC. Translated, it gives CASSRSGGYGYTF.

The chain couples TRBV10-3 to TRBJ1-6, with 7 bases fitting TRBD1. CDR3 length equals 13 residues. Unmatched junction bases numbered 3, after V lost 6 bases and J lost 7 bases. Looked up from germline, CDR1 is ENHRY and CDR2 is SYGVKD. The CDR3 DNA follows: TGTGCCATCAGCGGGACAGCGAATTCACCCCTCCACTTT. It yields the protein CAISGTANSPLHF.

This clone has a handful of counts. The chain couples TRBV4-3 to TRBJ2-1, with TRBD2 matching over 11 bases. The germline gives CDR1 LGHNA, CDR2 YSLEER. The CDR3 consists of 14 residues. Unmatched junction bases numbered 4, after V lost 4 bases and J lost 8 bases. In nucleotides, the CDR3 is TGCGCCAGCAGCCCTGGACTAGCGGGTTATGAGCAGTTCTTC. Its protein is CASSPGLAGYEQFF.

This rearrangement joins TRBV19 to TRBJ1-4; TRBD1 is a possible D gene (5 bases). V was trimmed by 3 bases and J by 6 bases, leaving 5 bases between them. The germline V gene encodes CDR1 LNHDA and CDR2 SQIVND (reference sequence). The CDR3 is 12 residues long. CDR3 residues: CASSIRDEKLFF. DNA of the CDR3: TGTGCCAGTAGTATCAGGGATGAAAAACTGTTTTTT.

The V and J genes are TRBV28 and TRBJ1-1; tentative D call: TRBD1 (5 bases). This CDR3 has 14 residues. Germline loops: CDR1 MDHEN, CDR2 SYDVKM. V was clipped by 6 bases and J by 6 bases, with 17 bases between them. For the CDR3, the DNA is TGTGCCAGCAGCCCACCGGTGGGGGGGTCTGAAGCTTTCTTT. It specifies CASSPPVGGSEAFF.

The chain employs TRBV5-1 and TRBJ2-3; perhaps TRBD1 as D (5 bases). This CDR3 region has 15 residues. The V end lost 0 bases, the J end lost 2 bases, and 10 bases lay between the germline ends. Germline-derived CDR1 and CDR2 are SGHRS and YFSETQ. CDR3 sequence: CASSLDRFPTDTQYF. The CDR3 DNA reads TGCGCCAGCAGCTTGGACAGGTTTCCCACAGATACGCAGTATTTT.

The V and J genes are TRBV12-5 and TRBJ2-3, with D perhaps matching TRBD1 (5 bases). Germline V CDR1 and CDR2: LGHNT, FRNRAP. Between the trimmed V and J ends, which lost 2 bases and 4 bases, there was a span of 7 bases. The length of the CDR3 is 13 residues. CDR3: CASGLLGPDTQYF. In DNA, the CDR3 is TGTGCTAGTGGTTTGCTGGGGCCAGATACGCAGTATTTT. Full variable domain (outside the CDR3, taken from reference TRBV12-5 and TRBJ2-3): DARVTQTPRHKVTEMGQEVTMRCQPILGHNTVFWYRQTMMQGLELLAYFRNRAPLDDSGMPKDRFSAEMPDATLATLKIQPSEPRDSAVYFCASGLLGPDTQYFGPGTRLTVL.

The chain carries TRBV24-1 and TRBJ1-2, with 7 bases that match TRBD1. In germline, CDR1 is KGHDR, CDR2 SFDVKD. V gave up 3 bases and J gave up 5 bases; unmatched junction bases: 5. There are 14 residues in the CDR3. CDR3 coding DNA: TGTGCCACCAGTGATCACGGGACAGTTTATGGCTACACCTTC. Translation: CATSDHGTVYGYTF.

The genes are TRBV6-5 and TRBJ2-5, with 7 bases matching TRBD1. The germline CDR1 and CDR2 sequences are MNHEY and SVGAGI. This CDR3 has 15 residues. Unmatched junction bases numbered 8, after V lost 6 bases and J lost 1 base. The DNA for the CDR3 is TGTGCCAGCAGCACCGGGACAGAGATCCAAGAGACCCAGTACTTC. Protein: CASSTGTEIQETQYF.

The rearrangement joins TRBV7-9 to TRBJ1-4; D gene uncertain. V was clipped by 2 bases and J by 5 bases, with 12 bases between them. The germline V gene has CDR1 SEHNR and CDR2 FQNEAQ (reference sequence). This CDR3 contains 15 residues. The CDR3 DNA follows: TGTGCCAGCAGCTTATCTCCTACGGTGAATGAAAAACTGTTTTTT. Its protein product is CASSLSPTVNEKLFF. Full variable domain (missing parts from reference TRBV7-9 and TRBJ1-4): DTGVSQNPRHKITKRGQNVTFRCDPISEHNRLYWYRQTLGQGPEFLTYFQNEAQLEKSRLLSDRFSAERPKGSFSTLEIQRTEQGDSAMYLCASSLSPTVNEKLFFGSGTQLSVL.

The rearrangement joins TRBV3-1 (or the pseudogene TRBV3-2) to TRBJ1-4, with TRBD1 identical over 7 bases. The CDR3 has 16 residues. Germline V CDR1 and CDR2: LGHDT, YNNKEL (reference sequence). V lost 0 bases, J lost 6 bases, and 7 bases stayed unmatched. In nucleotides, the CDR3 is TGTGCCAGCAGCCAAGAGTTAGGGGGCTCGGATGAAAAACTGTTTTTT. Translation gives CASSQELGGSDEKLFF.

The CDR3 bases are TGTGCCAGCAGTCGTGCGGGACAGAGGAGGGTCACCGGGGAGCTGTTTTTT. Its translation: CASSRAGQRRVTGELFF. This chain connects TRBV9 to TRBJ2-2; the D gene is possibly TRBD1 (7 bases). CDR1 is SGDLS, CDR2 YYNGEE, per germline. V lost 5 bases, J lost 4 bases, and 21 bases lay in between. This CDR3 comprises 17 residues.

The J gene is TRBJ2-2, the V gene TRBV28; tentatively, D is TRBD1 (6 bases). The germline V gene has CDR1 MDHEN and CDR2 SYDVKM. The V end was cut by 4 bases, the J end by 2 bases, with 26 bases between. The length of the CDR3 is 20 residues. CDR3 residues: CASSSLYVIGQLGNTGELFF. The CDR3, as DNA: TGTGCCAGCAGTTCTTTGTACGTTATAGGACAGTTAGGAAACACCGGGGAGCTGTTTTTT.